This TCR beta chain was recorded in a study of T-cell memory formation after mild COVID-19. TCR alpha and TCR beta cDNA libraries carrying sample barcodes and UMIs came from 5'RACE with constant-segment primers. TCRdb reanalysed the 5' RACE reads using MiXCR and keeps one entry per CDR3 protein. The sample consists of roughly 240,000 distinct CDR3 sequences, 15% of them appearing once. A note on this clonotype: The antigen is unknown. A junction boundary mismatches the germline segment, possibly from a read error.

Regarding the study as a whole: For contracting clones, CD4+ ones sat mainly in CM and EM, CD8+ in EMRA. Confirmation was lacking for SARS-CoV-2 specificity of second-wave clones that peaked on day 37.

The CDR3 is 13 residues long. V is TRBV12-3 or TRBV12-4 and J is TRBJ1-1; possible D gene TRBD1, 6 bases. Sequencing was performed on PBMCs or a T cell subset sorted from them (not recorded which). The receptor's source is an adult woman who had mild COVID-19 (a few samples of this study predate the infection). Cell type and time point are not known. CDR3 nucleotide sequence: TGTGCCAGCAGCACAAATAGACTTTCCGGGACACTCTTT. Protein product: CASSTNRLSGTLF.